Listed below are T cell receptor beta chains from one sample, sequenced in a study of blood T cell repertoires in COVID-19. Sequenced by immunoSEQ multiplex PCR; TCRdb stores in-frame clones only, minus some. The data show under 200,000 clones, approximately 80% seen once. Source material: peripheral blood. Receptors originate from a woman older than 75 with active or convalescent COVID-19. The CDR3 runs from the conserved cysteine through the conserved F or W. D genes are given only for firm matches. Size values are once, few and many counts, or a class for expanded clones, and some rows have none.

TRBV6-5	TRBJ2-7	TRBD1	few	CASSYRRTGAHEQYF	TGTGCCAGCAGTTATAGAAGGACAGGGGCCCACGAGCAGTACTTC
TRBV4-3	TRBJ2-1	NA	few	CASSQGAGDEQFF	TGCGCCAGCAGCCAAGGGGCGGGCGATGAGCAGTTCTTC
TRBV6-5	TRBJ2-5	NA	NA	CASRRGETQYF	TGTGCCAGCAGGAGGGGGGAGACCCAGTACTTC
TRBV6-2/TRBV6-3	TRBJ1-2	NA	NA	CASSGGVDDNYGYTF	TGTGCCAGCAGTGGCGGGGTGGACGATAACTATGGCTACACCTTC
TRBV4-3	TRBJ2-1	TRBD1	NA	CASSQSYRDRGSNEQFF	TGCGCCAGCAGCCAATCTTACCGGGACAGGGGGAGCAATGAGCAGTTCTTC
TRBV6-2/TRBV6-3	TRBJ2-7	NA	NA	CASSWTEDGYEQYF	TGTGCCAGCAGCTGGACGGAGGATGGCTACGAGCAGTACTTC
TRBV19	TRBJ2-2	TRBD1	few	CASSGDRAGAGELFF	TGTGCCAGTAGTGGGGACAGGGCGGGCGCCGGGGAGCTGTTTTTT
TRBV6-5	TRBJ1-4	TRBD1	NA	CATYRRDRDEKLFF	TGTGCCACCTACCGCCGGGACAGGGATGAAAAACTGTTTTTT
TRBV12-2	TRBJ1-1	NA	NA	CASRLAERDRQNTEAFF	TGTGCAAGTCGCTTAGCGGAACGGGACAGGCAGAACACTGAAGCTTTCTTT
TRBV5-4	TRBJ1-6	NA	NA	CASSLPDGDNSPLHF	TGTGCCAGCAGCCTCCCGGACGGGGATAATTCACCCCTCCACTTT
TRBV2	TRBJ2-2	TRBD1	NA	CASSRQGNVGELFF	TGTGCCAGCAGCCGACAGGGAAATGTCGGGGAGCTGTTTTTT
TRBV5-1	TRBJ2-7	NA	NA	CASSSRTDLLEQYF	TGCGCCAGCAGCAGCCGGACAGATCTACTGGAGCAGTACTTC
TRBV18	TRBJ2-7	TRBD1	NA	CASSPFAGGYEQYF	TGTGCCAGCTCACCATTTGCAGGGGGCTACGAGCAGTACTTC
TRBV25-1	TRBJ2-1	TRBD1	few	CASSEGDRGYEQFF	TGTGCCAGCAGTGAGGGGGACAGGGGATATGAGCAGTTCTTC
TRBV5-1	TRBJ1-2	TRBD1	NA	CASSPGTDKDGYTF	TGCGCCAGCAGCCCGGGGACAGACAAAGATGGCTACACCTTC
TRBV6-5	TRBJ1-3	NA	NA	CASSSQGRTGNTIYF	TGTGCCAGCAGCTCACAGGGTAGGACTGGAAACACCATATATTTT
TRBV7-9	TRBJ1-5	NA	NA	CASSLTYNQPQHF	TGTGCCAGCAGCTTAACCTACAATCAGCCCCAGCATTTT
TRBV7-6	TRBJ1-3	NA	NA	CASSLGGGSGNTIYF	TGTGCCAGCAGCTTAGGGGGGGGCTCTGGAAACACCATATATTTT
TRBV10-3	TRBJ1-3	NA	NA	CAISESAPGVSGNTIYF	TGTGCCATCAGTGAGTCGGCTCCGGGGGTTTCTGGAAACACCATATATTTT
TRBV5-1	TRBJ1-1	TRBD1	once	CASSDSGTAMNTEAFF	TGCGCCAGCAGCGATTCCGGGACAGCCATGAACACTGAAGCTTTCTTT